These T cell receptor beta chains were read from a single sample in a study of T cell changes during pregnancy in multiple sclerosis. Assay used: immunoSEQ multiplex PCR; TCRdb lists only in-frame clones, some missing. The table has 25,000 to 35,000 clones, roughly 90% seen once. The specimen comprised CD4+ T cells from peripheral blood mononuclear cells, sampled in the third trimester of pregnancy. Every receptor here comes from a female donor in good health, enrolled as a control in a pregnancy study. Each CDR3 is given with its conserved first and last residue. D genes are given only for firm matches. Clone size is stated in some rows and not others, as once, few, many or a class when expanded.

>TRBJ2-2|-|15|-|TRBV18
CASSYKAGLSGELFF
TGTGCCAGCTCGTATAAAGCAGGGTTATCCGGGGAGCTGTTTTTT
>TRBJ1-2|TRBD1|15|-|TRBV30
CAWSVPGQGRNGYTF
TGTGCCTGGAGCGTCCCGGGACAGGGTAGGAATGGCTACACCTTC
>TRBJ1-3|TRBD1|17|-|TRBV11-3
CASSLRDRTVSGNTIYF
TGTGCCAGCAGCCTCCGGGACAGGACTGTCTCTGGAAACACCATATATTTT
>TRBJ2-3|-|14|-|TRBV5-6
CASSLVGQPDTQYF
TGTGCCAGCAGCTTGGTTGGACAGCCAGATACGCAGTATTTT
>TRBJ2-1|-|11|-|TRBV30
CAWSRANEQFF
TGTGCCTGGAGTAGAGCGAATGAGCAGTTCTTC
>TRBJ2-7|TRBD2|14|-|TRBV28
CASSLLAGGREQYF
TGTGCCAGCAGTTTATTAGCGGGAGGGCGCGAGCAGTACTTC
>TRBJ2-3|TRBD1|14|-|TRBV29-1
CSALRDRDSDTQYF
TGCAGCGCACTCCGGGACAGGGACTCAGATACGCAGTATTTT
>TRBJ1-2|-|13|-|TRBV9
CASSVPPAGGYTF
TGTGCCAGCAGCGTACCCCCAGCGGGTGGCTACACCTTC
>TRBJ2-7|TRBD2|16|-|TRBV19
CASSTGLALSSYEQYF
TGTGCCAGTAGTACCGGACTAGCACTAAGCTCCTACGAGCAGTACTTC
>TRBJ1-2|-|14|-|TRBV7-9
CASSPGTPWGGYTF
TGTGCCAGCAGCCCGGGGACACCGTGGGGCGGCTACACCTTC
>TRBJ1-1|-|16|-|TRBV25-1
CASSPRGQPSATEAFF
TGTGCCAGCAGTCCTCGGGGACAACCCAGTGCCACTGAAGCTTTCTTT
>TRBJ1-2|-|15|-|TRBV6-5
CASSPGGGPEYGYTF
TGTGCCAGCAGTCCGGGAGGGGGACCCGAGTATGGCTACACCTTC
>TRBJ2-7|TRBD1|14|few|TRBV6-5
CASSYRGQSYEQYF
TGTGCCAGCAGTTACCGGGGACAGTCCTACGAGCAGTACTTC
>TRBJ1-6|-|11|-|TRBV28
CASRENSPLHF
TGTGCCAGCAGGGAGAATTCACCCCTCCACTTT
>TRBJ1-5|-|15|-|TRBV6-5
CASSYPLAGNQPQHF
TGTGCCAGCAGTTACCCCCTGGCAGGCAATCAGCCCCAGCATTTT
>TRBJ2-7|-|13|once|TRBV7-7
CASSMGSSYEQYF
TGTGCTAGCAGCATGGGCAGCTCCTACGAGCAGTACTTC
>TRBJ1-2|TRBD1|15|-|TRBV2
CASRGQSTPNYGYTF
TGTGCCAGCAGGGGACAGAGTACGCCTAACTATGGCTACACCTTC
>TRBJ2-3|TRBD2|16|-|TRBV7-8
CASSSPRLARTDTQYF
TGTGCCAGCAGCTCCCCTAGACTAGCCCGCACAGATACGCAGTATTTT
>TRBJ2-1|-|16|-|TRBV14
CASSQFGASSYNEQFF
TGTGCCAGCAGCCAATTTGGGGCCAGCTCCTACAATGAGCAGTTCTTC
>TRBJ1-6|TRBD1|14|once|TRBV5-6
CASRQGGSNSPLHF
TGTGCCAGCAGACAAGGGGGCTCGAATTCACCCCTCCACTTT
>TRBJ1-2|TRBD1|13|-|TRBV2
CASSGDREYGYTF
TGTGCCAGCAGTGGGGACAGGGAGTATGGCTACACCTTC
>TRBJ2-5|-|14|-|TRBV7-2
CASSPWGEQETQYF
TGTGCCAGCAGCCCCTGGGGGGAGCAAGAGACCCAGTACTTC
>TRBJ1-1|TRBD1|12|-|TRBV28
CAIEGANTEAFF
TGTGCCATCGAGGGGGCGAACACTGAAGCTTTCTTT
>TRBJ2-2|TRBD1|17|few|TRBV5-1
CASSLDPDRADTGELFF
TGCGCCAGCAGCTTAGACCCCGACAGGGCGGACACCGGGGAGCTGTTTTTT